This entry lists 20 T cell receptor beta chains sequenced from one sample in a study of response to subunit inactivated influenza vaccine. TCRdb ran MiXCR on the RT-PCR reads and lists one entry per CDR3 protein. The sample yields around 750,000 distinct CDR3 sequences, approximately 22% seen once. Specimen: PBMCs from blood, collected 5 to 6 days after vaccination. Receptor source: a man in his fifties who received an inactivated influenza vaccine.

This chain links TRBV20-1 with TRBJ2-1; D ambiguous. This CDR3 region has 14 residues. V was pared by 4 bases and J by 2 bases, with 12 bases between. Germline-derived CDR1 and CDR2 are DFQATT and SNEGSKA (reference sequence). The CDR3 sequence: CSATPDSTYNEQFF. CDR3 DNA sequence: TGCAGTGCTACCCCAGACTCGACCTACAATGAGCAGTTCTTC.

In this sample, this clonotype turned up many times. The rearrangement uses TRBV20-1 and TRBJ2-5; 14 bases map to TRBD2. Looked up from germline, CDR1 is DFQATT and CDR2 is SNEGSKA (reference sequence). This CDR3 region has 17 residues. J lost 5 bases, V lost 4 bases, and 12 bases had no gene match. The CDR3 coding sequence is TGCAGTGCTAACACTGGGACTAGCGGGGGCATGGGGGAGACCCAGTACTTC. It codes for CSANTGTSGGMGETQYF.

This clonotype occurred a few times. This chain uses TRBV20-1 with TRBJ1-1; D is possibly TRBD1 (5 bases). The germline V gene has CDR1 DFQATT and CDR2 SNEGSKA (reference sequence). Trimming took off 6 bases at V and 3 bases at J, with 23 bases between the two ends. The CDR3 extends over 16 amino acids. CDR3 nucleotides: TGCAGTGCCACCTCAGGGATCGTCAGATCGGACACTGAAGCTTTCTTT. It is translated as CSATSGIVRSDTEAFF.

V and J are TRBV15 and TRBJ2-2; 7 bases match TRBD1. This CDR3 has 15 residues. Trimming took 4 bases from V and 4 from J; bases not matched to a gene: 6. Germline CDR1 reads LNHNV; CDR2 reads YYDKDF (reference sequence). The DNA for the CDR3 is TGTGCCACCAGCAACCACAGGGGCGGCACCGGGGAGCTGTTTTTT. It yields the protein CATSNHRGGTGELFF.

The V call is TRBV4-3, the J call TRBJ2-7, with a possible D match to TRBD2 (6 bases). V dropped 0 bases and J dropped 0 bases, with 12 bases sitting between them. Germline CDR1 LGHNA, CDR2 YSLEER. The CDR3 has 16 residues. For the CDR3, the DNA is TGCGCCAGCAGCCAAGACGGGACTCATGTCTCCTACGAGCAGTACTTC. It codes for CASSQDGTHVSYEQYF.

The V call is TRBV15, the J call TRBJ2-5, with TRBD1 as a possible D gene (5 bases). CDR1 is LNHNV, CDR2 YYDKDF, per germline (reference sequence). The CDR3 runs 16 residues. V lost 1 base and J lost 1, with 13 bases in between. The CDR3 sequence: CATSRADRSPQETQYF. The CDR3 DNA sequence: TGTGCCACCAGCAGAGCTGACAGATCCCCCCAAGAGACCCAGTACTTC.

This clonotype has a handful of counts. The rearrangement joins TRBV15 to TRBJ2-1; 10 bases are a match to TRBD1. The CDR3 loop spans 15 amino acids. Trimming removed 1 base from V and 15 bases from J; junction bases left unmatched: 12. Germline V gives CDR1 LNHNV, CDR2 YYDKDF (reference sequence). The CDR3 reads CATSRASGQGTSRFF. CDR3 DNA: TGTGCCACCAGCAGAGCTTCGGGACAGGGGACATCAAGGTTCTTC.

V usage is TRBV6-4 and J usage is TRBJ2-3, with 8 positions matching TRBD2. Per the germline V gene, CDR1 is MRHNA and CDR2 is SNTAGT. The CDR3 consists of 15 residues. With 4 bases clipped from V and 2 bases from J, the junction kept 5 bases outside the gene matches. The CDR3 region has the DNA TGTGCCAGCAGTGCGGGGGGGTCCTCCACAGATACGCAGTATTTT. Translation: CASSAGGSSTDTQYF.

V and J are TRBV6-5 and TRBJ2-7; the match to TRBD1 covers 9 bases. Germline-derived CDR1 and CDR2 are MNHEY and SVGAGI. V trimming: 4 bases; J trimming: 7 bases; junction bases outside the gene matches: 11. The CDR3 contains 15 residues. CDR3 region: CASSFTGQGVLEQYF. The CDR3 DNA follows: TGTGCCAGCAGTTTCACGGGACAGGGAGTTTTGGAGCAGTACTTC.

This clonotype was observed a few times. J is TRBJ1-5 and V is TRBV12-3 or TRBV12-4; D is uncertain. This CDR3 is built from 14 residues. The V and J ends lost 6 bases and 3 bases respectively, with 12 bases between them. CDR3: CASSKGGLNQPQHF. The CDR3 region has the DNA TGTGCCAGCAGCAAAGGAGGGCTCAATCAGCCCCAGCATTTT.

A few counts support this clonotype. The rearrangement uses TRBV3-1 and TRBJ2-3; D gene ambiguous. Per the germline V gene, CDR1 is LGHDT and CDR2 is YNNKEL (reference sequence). Trimming left V 8 bases short and J 2 bases short, with 11 bases between. The CDR3 is 13 residues long. CDR3: CASCSDFTDTQYF. CDR3 in DNA: TGTGCCAGCTGTTCGGATTTCACAGATACGCAGTATTTT.

The gene calls are TRBV28 and TRBJ2-7; 8 bases fit TRBD1. Germline V gives CDR1 MDHEN, CDR2 SYDVKM. The V segment lost 7 bases and the J segment 2 bases; nucleotides outside the gene matches: 4. This CDR3 contains 13 residues. CDR3 sequence reads: CASNKQGAYEQYF. The CDR3 coding sequence is TGTGCCAGCAATAAACAGGGGGCCTACGAGCAGTACTTC.

This clonotype was picked up one time. The V call is TRBV9, the J call TRBJ1-1; no definite D call. CDR3 size: 13 residues. Trimming left V 2 bases short and J 4 bases short, with 9 bases between. Germline CDR1 is SGDLS and CDR2 is YYNGEE. The CDR3: CASSVRHFTEAFF. The CDR3 nucleotides are TGTGCCAGCAGCGTGCGGCACTTCACTGAAGCTTTCTTT.

The chain recombines TRBV12-3 or TRBV12-4 with TRBJ2-3; TRBD1 aligns across 7 bases. Unmatched junction bases numbered 2, after V lost 5 bases and J lost 3 bases. This CDR3 comprises 13 residues. This chain's CDR3 is CASSDRVTDTQYF. CDR3 in DNA: TGTGCCAGCAGTGACAGGGTTACAGATACGCAGTATTTT.

The genes are TRBV10-3 and TRBJ2-5; D remains ambiguous. With 6 bases removed from V and 4 bases from J, the gap between germline ends came to 9 bases. Germline V gene lookup returns CDR1 ENHRY and CDR2 SYGVKD. This CDR3 has 12 residues. CDR3 coding DNA: TGTGCCATCAGCGCTACCCTAGAGACCCAGTACTTC. The encoded protein is CAISATLETQYF.

This clonotype showed up just a few times. V is TRBV20-1 and J is TRBJ2-7; D may be TRBD1 (7 bases). Germline CDR1 and CDR2: DFQATT and SNEGSKA (reference sequence). V dropped 0 bases and J dropped 2 bases, with 11 bases sitting between them. The CDR3 spans 14 residues. CDR3 in DNA: TGCAGTGCTAGAGATCAGGGGGGCCCCTACGAGCAGTACTTC. It specifies CSARDQGGPYEQYF.

This chain joins TRBV5-1 and TRBJ2-1; TRBD1 matches at 7 bases. The J segment lost 1 base and the V segment lost 1 base, leaving 5 bases of the junction unmatched. Per germline, CDR1 SGHRS and CDR2 YFSETQ. This CDR3 spans 16 amino acids. The DNA of the CDR3 is TGCGCCAGCAGCTTGCAGGGGGACAAATCCTACAATGAGCAGTTCTTC. Encoded protein: CASSLQGDKSYNEQFF.

This clonotype has only a few counts. This chain connects TRBV5-1 to TRBJ2-1, with 10 positions matching TRBD2. With V trimmed by 3 bases and J by 4 bases, 7 bases remained unmatched. Germline V gives CDR1 SGHRS, CDR2 YFSETQ. CDR3 length equals 16 residues. The CDR3 loop reads CASSSISLAGYNEQFF. CDR3 in DNA: TGCGCCAGCAGCTCGATATCACTAGCGGGGTACAATGAGCAGTTCTTC.

In this sample, this clonotype turned up once. The chain employs TRBV9 and TRBJ2-1, with no clear D. The CDR3 loop spans 14 amino acids. Germline CDR1 and CDR2: SGDLS and YYNGEE. The V end was cut by 2 bases, the J end by 6 bases, with 12 bases between. In nucleotides, the CDR3 is TGTGCCAGCAGCGTGGAATGGGATTTCAATGAGCAGTTCTTC. Protein sequence: CASSVEWDFNEQFF.

The gene calls are TRBV7-3 and TRBJ2-3; 12 nucleotides align to TRBD1. V shed 5 bases, J shed 0 bases, and the junction held 9 bases outside the gene matches. Germline values: CDR1 SGHTA, CDR2 FQGTGA. This CDR3 has 18 residues. CDR3 sequence (DNA): TGTGCCAGCAGCATCAGCCGGGACAGGGGGCTGAGCACAGATACGCAGTATTTT. This gives the protein CASSISRDRGLSTDTQYF. The full variable domain, in which reference TRBV7-3 and TRBJ2-3 provide the parts outside the CDR3, is GAGVSQTPSNKVTEKGKYVELRCDPISGHTALYWYRQSLGQGPEFLIYFQGTGAADDSGLPNDRFFAVRPEGSVSTLKIQRTERGDSAVYLCASSISRDRGLSTDTQYFGPGTRLTVL.